The next 26 T cell receptor beta chains were all read from a single sample in a study of brain T cells in children with intractable seizures. Assay: immunoSEQ multiplex PCR; the TCRdb copy retains only in-frame clones and omits some. The sample carries around 80,000 clones, around nine tenths recorded once. The sequenced sample was peripheral blood, obtained at surgery. The receptors stem from a girl aged 2-10 years with Rasmussen encephalitis and intractable seizures.

The chain uses TRBV3-1 (or the pseudogene TRBV3-2) and TRBJ2-5; perhaps D is TRBD1 or TRBD2 (5 bases each). Germline CDR1 and CDR2: LGHDT and YNNKEL (reference sequence). Trimming removed 6 bases at V and 4 bases at J, with 12 bases between. CDR3 length equals 13 residues. The CDR3 bases are TGTGCCAGCAGGGGACCCTACAGAGAGACCCAGTACTTC. Its translation is CASRGPYRETQYF.

This rearrangement joins TRBV19 to TRBJ1-1; D call uncertain. The V and J ends lost 3 bases and 5 bases respectively, with 10 bases between them. The CDR3 is 13 amino acids. In germline, CDR1 is LNHDA, CDR2 SQIVND (reference sequence). CDR3 DNA sequence: TGTGCCAGTAGTATTGGCACCCATACTGAAGCTTTCTTT. This sequence encodes CASSIGTHTEAFF.

The J gene is TRBJ1-2, the V gene TRBV3-1 (or the pseudogene TRBV3-2); 8 nucleotides agree with TRBD1. This CDR3 has 14 amino acids. The ends lost 5 bases at V and 4 bases at J; junction bases unmatched: 6. The germline V gene encodes CDR1 LGHDT and CDR2 YNNKEL (reference sequence). The CDR3 DNA sequence: TGTGCCAGCAGCTACCGGACAGGGAGCTATGGCTACACCTTC. Amino acid sequence: CASSYRTGSYGYTF.

The V gene is TRBV5-1, the J gene TRBJ2-7; 7 positions match TRBD1. From germline, CDR1 is SGHRS and CDR2 YFSETQ. The trim removed 1 base at V and 3 bases at J, leaving 7 bases unmatched. CDR3 length: 15 residues. The CDR3 nucleotides are TGCGCCAGCAGCTTGACGACAGGGAACATCTACGAGCAGTACTTC. Residues: CASSLTTGNIYEQYF.

The chain combines TRBV9 with TRBJ2-1; 9 nucleotides match TRBD2. J gave up 0 bases and V 0 bases, and 16 bases lay outside the gene matches. The CDR3 length is 21 residues. Germline lookup yields CDR1 SGDLS and CDR2 YYNGEE. The CDR3 region has the DNA TGTGCCAGCAGCGTAGGGCCCCTAGCGGGGAAACAATTACACTCCTACAATGAGCAGTTCTTC. Amino acids: CASSVGPLAGKQLHSYNEQFF.

J is TRBJ2-3 and V is TRBV7-8, with D possibly matching TRBD2 (6 bases). Trimming took off 4 bases at V and 2 bases at J, with 19 bases between the two ends. The CDR3 is made up of 17 amino acids. In germline, CDR1 is SGHVS, CDR2 FQNEAQ. CDR3 in amino acids: CASSSKIAALNTDTQYF. The CDR3 bases are TGTGCCAGCAGCTCCAAAATAGCGGCGTTGAACACAGATACGCAGTATTTT.

The chain carries TRBV12-3 or TRBV12-4 and TRBJ1-1, with D unclear. Trimming cost V 3 bases and J 7 bases, with 6 bases left between them. This CDR3 spans 11 amino acids. In DNA form, the CDR3 reads TGTGCCAGCAGTTTCGGGGTTGAAGCTTTCTTT. Translating gives CASSFGVEAFF.

This rearrangement joins TRBV20-1 to TRBJ1-2; no reliable D call. The germline V and J ends were trimmed by 4 bases and 8 bases, with 11 bases remaining between them. The CDR3 loop spans 11 amino acids. Germline V gene lookup returns CDR1 DFQATT and CDR2 SNEGSKA (reference sequence). The CDR3 protein is CSATPSLGYTF. For the CDR3, the DNA is TGCAGTGCTACCCCTTCCTTGGGCTACACCTTC.

J is TRBJ2-7 and V is TRBV12-3 or TRBV12-4; D gene unclear. The CDR3 has 12 amino acids. V was clipped by 3 bases and J by 3 bases, with 6 bases between them. The CDR3 region has the DNA TGTGCCAGCAGTTTGTCCGGCTACGAGCAGTACTTC. It yields the protein CASSLSGYEQYF.

The chain is built from TRBV9 and TRBJ2-3; no reliable D call. Trimming pared 0 bases from V and 1 base from J, leaving 3 bases between. Per germline, CDR1 SGDLS and CDR2 YYNGEE. The CDR3 runs to 13 residues. The CDR3 region has the DNA TGTGCCAGCAGCGTAGACGGCACAGATACGCAGTATTTT. Translated, it gives CASSVDGTDTQYF.

CDR3 amino acids: CASRAGVDSPLHF. The CDR3 DNA reads as TGTGCCAGCAGAGCAGGGGTGGATTCACCCCTCCACTTT. V usage is TRBV28 and J usage is TRBJ1-6; D possibly corresponds to TRBD1 (6 bases). V lost 6 bases to trimming and J lost 8 bases, with 11 bases between them. The CDR3 extends over 13 amino acids. CDR1 is MDHEN and CDR2 is SYDVKM in the germline V gene.

This sequence joins TRBV28 and TRBJ1-1, with 8 bases lining up with TRBD1. Germline V gene lookup returns CDR1 MDHEN and CDR2 SYDVKM. V lost 5 bases to trimming and J lost 7 bases; unmatched junction nucleotides: 15. This CDR3 region has 16 residues. The CDR3 bases are TGTGCCAGCAGTCCTGCTGCCGGACAGGGTAATAATGAAGCTTTCTTT. This codes for CASSPAAGQGNNEAFF. Supplemented by reference TRBV28 and TRBJ1-1, the full variable domain reads DVKVTQSSRYLVKRTGEKVFLECVQDMDHENMFWYRQDPGLGLRLIYFSYDVKMKEKGDIPEGYSVSREKKERFSLILESASTNQTSMYLCASSPAAGQGNNEAFFGQGTRLTVV.

The chain combines TRBV7-9 with TRBJ2-7; D gene ambiguous. Germline V CDR1 and CDR2: SEHNR, FQNEAQ (reference sequence). V was trimmed by 2 bases and J by 2 bases, leaving 7 bases between them. The CDR3 runs 13 residues. The CDR3 coding sequence is TGTGCCAGCAGCTTAAGGAAGACCTACGAGCAGTACTTC. Amino acid sequence: CASSLRKTYEQYF.

The V call is TRBV2, the J call TRBJ1-2; no definite D call. The CDR3 is made up of 13 amino acids. V lost 6 bases and J lost 0, with 8 bases in between. Germline lookup yields CDR1 SNHLY and CDR2 FYNNEI. The CDR3 region is CASSARANYGYTF. In nucleotides, the CDR3 is TGTGCCAGCAGCGCTAGAGCTAACTATGGCTACACCTTC. Supplemented by reference TRBV2 and TRBJ1-2, the full variable domain reads EPEVTQTPSHQVTQMGQEVILRCVPISNHLYFYWYRQILGQKVEFLVSFYNNEISEKSEIFDDQFSVERPDGSNFTLKIRSTKLEDSAMYFCASSARANYGYTFGSGTRLTVV.

The genes are TRBV2 and TRBJ1-5, with TRBD1 matching over 9 bases. CDR1 is SNHLY, CDR2 FYNNEI, per germline. Trimming took 6 bases from V and 7 from J; bases not matched to a gene: 7. This CDR3 region has 14 residues. CDR3 sequence reads: CASSSGQGGQPQHF. The CDR3 nucleotides read TGTGCCAGCAGCTCGGGACAGGGAGGACAGCCCCAGCATTTT.

V is TRBV5-1 and J is TRBJ2-1, with 14 positions matching TRBD2. V dropped 4 bases and J dropped 5; count of bases not matched to a gene: 8. Germline V gene lookup returns CDR1 SGHRS and CDR2 YFSETQ. The CDR3 loop spans 17 amino acids. CDR3 sequence: CASSGGTSGSTHNEQFF. CDR3 nucleotide sequence: TGCGCCAGCAGCGGGGGGACTAGCGGGAGTACCCACAATGAGCAGTTCTTC.

V is TRBV5-5 and J is TRBJ2-1; no clear D. This CDR3 comprises 12 residues. Germline V gives CDR1 SGHKS, CDR2 YYEKEE (reference sequence). The V gene lost 4 bases and the J gene lost 8 bases, with 10 bases spanning the gap. DNA of the CDR3: TGTGCCAGCAGCACCTACAGAGATGAGCAGTTCTTC. Translating gives CASSTYRDEQFF.

The V and J genes are TRBV5-4 and TRBJ2-7, with 13 bases lining up with TRBD2. Germline assignment: CDR1 SGHNT and CDR2 YYREEE (reference sequence). J lost 2 bases, V lost 5 bases, and 4 bases had no gene match. The CDR3 contains 15 residues. CDR3 DNA: TGTGCCAGCAGGCCCGGGACTAGCGGGACCTACGAGCAGTACTTC. This translates into CASRPGTSGTYEQYF.

This rearrangement joins TRBV19 to TRBJ1-2, with a possible D match to TRBD1 (5 bases). The V and J ends lost 9 bases and 7 bases respectively, with 18 bases between them. Germline CDR1 reads LNHDA; CDR2 reads SQIVND (reference sequence). This CDR3 comprises 13 residues. CDR3: CASQASGARGYTF. The CDR3 nucleotides read TGTGCCAGCCAGGCCTCCGGGGCGCGTGGCTACACCTTC.

The chain combines TRBV5-6 with TRBJ1-5, with 9 nucleotides matching TRBD1. This CDR3 is 15 amino acids long. Germline CDR1 and CDR2: SGHDT and YYEEEE. V shed 4 bases and J 5 bases; nucleotides not matched to a gene: 7. The CDR3 region is CASSVGTGRDQPQHF. The DNA for the CDR3 is TGTGCCAGCAGCGTAGGGACAGGGAGAGATCAGCCCCAGCATTTT.

The J gene is TRBJ2-1, the V gene TRBV19; no clear D. The CDR3 runs 13 residues. Germline V gene lookup returns CDR1 LNHDA and CDR2 SQIVND (reference sequence). In DNA, the CDR3 is TGTGCGTCGGCGGCGAGCTCCTACAATGAGCAGTTCTTC. Protein sequence: CASAASSYNEQFF.

The V call is TRBV5-6, the J call TRBJ1-1; 8 nucleotides line up with TRBD1. The CDR3 consists of 14 residues. Germline loops: CDR1 SGHDT, CDR2 YYEEEE. V trimming: 3 bases; J trimming: 1 base; junction bases outside the gene matches: 2. The CDR3 region is CASSSGGANTEAFF. The CDR3 region has the DNA TGTGCCAGCAGCTCAGGGGGCGCGAACACTGAAGCTTTCTTT.

The chain combines TRBV4-2 with TRBJ2-1; 10 nucleotides line up with TRBD2. V lost 0 bases, J lost 4 bases, and 6 bases stayed unmatched. Germline V lookup: CDR1 LGHNA, CDR2 YNFKEQ. The CDR3 runs 17 residues. The CDR3 bases are TGTGCCAGCAGCCAAGACGTCCAGCGGGGGGGGTACAATGAGCAGTTCTTC. This encodes CASSQDVQRGGYNEQFF.

A few counts support this clone. This chain connects TRBV2 to TRBJ1-1; 8 bases agree with TRBD1. Trimming removed 0 bases from V and 7 bases from J; junction bases left unmatched: 7. This CDR3 region has 15 residues. Germline CDR1 and CDR2: SNHLY and FYNNEI. In DNA, the CDR3 is TGTGCCAGCAGTGAAGCGGTGCAGGGGGCTTGTGAAGCTTTCTTT. It translates to CASSEAVQGACEAFF.

This clone appeared a few times. The V and J genes are TRBV10-1 and TRBJ1-5; no clear D. The CDR3 is made up of 17 amino acids. Germline V gene data show CDR1 as WNHNN and CDR2 as SYGVQD (reference sequence). Trimming took 7 bases from V and 5 from J, leaving 24 bases between them. The CDR3 region is CASIPLVGRRAYQPQHF. CDR3 nucleotide sequence: TGCGCCAGCATTCCTCTTGTCGGTCGAAGGGCGTATCAGCCCCAGCATTTT.

The rearrangement joins TRBV6-5 to TRBJ2-5, with 8 bases matching TRBD1. V was pared by 6 bases and J by 4 bases, with 7 bases of the junction left unmatched. Per the germline V gene, CDR1 is MNHEY and CDR2 is SVGAGI. The CDR3 covers 14 residues. CDR3 loop: CASRRTGLSETQYF. CDR3 in DNA: TGTGCCAGCAGACGGACAGGGCTGTCAGAGACCCAGTACTTC.